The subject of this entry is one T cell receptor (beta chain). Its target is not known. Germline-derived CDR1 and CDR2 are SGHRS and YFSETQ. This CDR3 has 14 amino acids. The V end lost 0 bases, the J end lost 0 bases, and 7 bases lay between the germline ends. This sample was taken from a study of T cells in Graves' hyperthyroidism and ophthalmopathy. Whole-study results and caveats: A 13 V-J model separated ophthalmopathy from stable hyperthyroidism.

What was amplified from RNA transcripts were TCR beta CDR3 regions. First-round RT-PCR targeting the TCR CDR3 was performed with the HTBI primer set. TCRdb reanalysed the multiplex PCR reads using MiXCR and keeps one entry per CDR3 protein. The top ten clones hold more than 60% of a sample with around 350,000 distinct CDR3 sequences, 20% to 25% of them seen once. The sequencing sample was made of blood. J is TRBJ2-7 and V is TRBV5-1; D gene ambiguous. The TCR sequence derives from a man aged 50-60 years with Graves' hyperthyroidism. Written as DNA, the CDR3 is TGCGCCAGCAGCTTGGACTTCTCCTCCTACGAGCAGTACTTC. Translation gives CASSLDFSSYEQYF.